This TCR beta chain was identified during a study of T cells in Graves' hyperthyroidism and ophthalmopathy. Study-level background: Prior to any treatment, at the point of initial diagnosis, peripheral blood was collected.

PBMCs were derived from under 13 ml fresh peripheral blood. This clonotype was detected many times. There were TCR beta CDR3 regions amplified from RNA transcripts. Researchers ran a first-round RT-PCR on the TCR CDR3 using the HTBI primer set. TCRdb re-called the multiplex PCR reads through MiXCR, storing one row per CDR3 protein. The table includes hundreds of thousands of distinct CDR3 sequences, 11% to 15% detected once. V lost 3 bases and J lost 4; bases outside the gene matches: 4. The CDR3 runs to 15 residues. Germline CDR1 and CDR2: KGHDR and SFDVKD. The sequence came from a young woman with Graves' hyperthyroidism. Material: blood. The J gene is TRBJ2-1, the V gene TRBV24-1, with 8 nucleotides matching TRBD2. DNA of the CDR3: TGTGCCACCAGTGATCCTCAGCGGGAGTACAATGAGCAGTTCTTC. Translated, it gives CATSDPQREYNEQFF.